This entry concerns a single T cell receptor beta chain. The antigen is undetermined. The time point denotes: sample taken at primary tumor resection. Material for sequencing was whole RNA from tumor, nontumor lung or frozen PBMC, left unsorted. Samples were obtained from approximately 72 donors, all untreated early-stage non-small cell lung cancer patients. The sample is drawn from a study of spatial heterogeneity in lung cancer. Background on the study: The study consistently detected more beta-chain than alpha-chain sequences. Every unique TCR and UMI combination, on average, appeared more than ten times in raw reads. Findings and limits, study-wide: The appearance of ubiquitous expanded tumor TCRs in blood was greater at resection than follow-up.

Germline V gene data show CDR1 as SGHVS and CDR2 as FQNEAQ. Losses at the gene ends were 9 bases for V and 5 bases for J; bases not matched to a gene: 12. The CDR3 covers 14 residues. Using its own MiXCR run on the 5' RACE reads, TCRdb lists one record per CDR3 protein. The table shows roughly 80,000 distinct CDR3 sequences, with 10% to 15% occurring only once. The chain combines TRBV7-8 with TRBJ2-5; TRBD1 agrees at 7 bases. This receptor was obtained from a male donor with early-stage non-small cell lung cancer. This sample comprised PBMCs, obtained at surgery. CDR3 in DNA: TGTGCCAGGACGTGGATGACAGGGTCGGAGACCCAGTACTTC. Its protein is CARTWMTGSETQYF.